This note documents a single T cell receptor beta chain sequence. Its antigen remains unknown. Germline V gene lookup returns CDR1 SGDLS and CDR2 YYNGEE. CDR3 size: 17 residues. V dropped 0 bases and J dropped 0 bases, with 13 bases sitting between them. This sample stems from a study of T cell responses to AZD1222 COVID-19 vaccine. Study-wide points: In the spike-specific TCR repertoire, nearly half reportedly target unmutated variant regions. It was only after the peak T cell response that any repertoires were sampled.

Assay: immunoSEQ multiplex PCR; the TCRdb copy retains only in-frame clones and omits some. The sample consists of some 99,000 clones, roughly 90% of them appearing once. This TCR was recovered from an adult in good health. Specimen: peripheral blood, collected on day 0 of AZD1222 vaccination. The chain combines TRBV9 with TRBJ2-1; D is tentatively TRBD1 or TRBD2 (6 bases each). CDR3 in amino acids: CASSVEGGSGSYNEQFF. CDR3 coding DNA: TGTGCCAGCAGCGTAGAGGGGGGAAGTGGCTCCTACAATGAGCAGTTCTTC.